The 4 T cell receptor beta chains reported below all come from one sample, sequenced in a study of T cell repertoires in cytomegalovirus infection. These receptors' targets are unknown. MiXCR, applied by TCRdb to the reads, yields one record per CDR3 protein. This table holds 150,000 or so distinct CDR3 sequences, 20% to 25% found once. Sequenced material: CD8+ T cells from cultured PBMCs, taken from culture after CMV antigen stimulation. Every receptor here comes from a human donor in good health (CMV status not recorded). Some clones in this sample may be carry-over from other donors' samples.

The chain joins TRBV20-1 to TRBJ1-6, with D unclear. Germline V lookup: CDR1 DFQATT, CDR2 SNEGSKA (reference sequence). Deletions cut 0 bases from V and 5 bases from J, with 11 bases between. The CDR3 loop spans 15 amino acids. CDR3 residues: CSARDLAGDNSPLHF. The CDR3 nucleotides read TGCAGTGCTAGAGATTTGGCAGGAGATAATTCACCCCTCCACTTT.

This clonotype turned up a few times. V gene TRBV7-2 combines with J gene TRBJ2-2; 7 positions agree with TRBD1. Germline values: CDR1 SGHTA, CDR2 FQGNSA. The CDR3 spans 15 residues. J was trimmed by 5 bases and V by 3 bases; bases with no gene match: 6. The CDR3 DNA follows: TGTGCCAGCAGCTTGGGCCAGGGGGTAACCGGGGAGCTGTTTTTT. Translation: CASSLGQGVTGELFF.

The chain couples TRBV12-3 or TRBV12-4 to TRBJ2-7; TRBD2 is a possible D gene (7 bases). This CDR3 comprises 14 residues. Deletions cut 1 base from V and 5 bases from J, with 12 bases between. The CDR3 DNA is TGTGCCAGCAGTTTAGGGGGGGGCGAGGACGAGCAGTACTTC. It translates to CASSLGGGEDEQYF.

The rearrangement joins TRBV27 to TRBJ2-1; 11 bases are shared with TRBD2. CDR1 is MNHEY, CDR2 SMNVEV, per germline (reference sequence). The CDR3 runs 18 residues. V lost 3 bases, J lost 0 bases, and 7 bases stayed unmatched. DNA for the CDR3: TGTGCCAGCAGTTTGGTGCTAGCGGGGGGCCCCTCCTACAATGAGCAGTTCTTC. Its translation is CASSLVLAGGPSYNEQFF.